The 27 T cell receptor beta chains below all came from one sample that was sequenced in a study of shared clonotypes between healthy human individuals. Some clones are missing from TCRdb's copy, which holds only in-frame ones; the method was immunoSEQ multiplex PCR. The data hold around 2.1 million clones, with around 93% observed a single time. CD8 cells classed as naive were CD45RO-negative and positively selected for CCR7, excluding terminally differentiated effector memory CD45RA+ cells. The sequencing input was naive CD8+ T cells from PBMCs. The receptors originated from a man aged 18 to 29 in good health. Some clones in this sample may be carry-over from other donors' samples.

The chain employs TRBV19 and TRBJ1-5; D uncertain. Germline values: CDR1 LNHDA, CDR2 SQIVND (reference sequence). The CDR3 covers 14 residues. The V and J ends lost 8 bases and 2 bases respectively, with 13 bases between them. DNA of the CDR3: TGTGCCAGTGACATCACCGGGGGCAATCAGCCCCAGCATTTT. Protein product: CASDITGGNQPQHF.

This chain joins TRBV27 and TRBJ1-4; D remains unclear. Per the germline V gene, CDR1 is MNHEY and CDR2 is SMNVEV (reference sequence). CDR3 size: 15 residues. Trimming took off 2 bases at V and 2 bases at J, with 9 bases between the two ends. The CDR3, as DNA: TGTGCCAGCAGTTTAAGGCTAGGGACTAATGAAAAACTGTTTTTT. Its translation is CASSLRLGTNEKLFF.

The V gene is TRBV9, the J gene TRBJ1-1, with a tentative D call TRBD1 (5 bases). Trimming pared 1 base from V and 4 bases from J, leaving 14 bases between. CDR1 SGDLS and CDR2 YYNGEE come from the germline V gene. This CDR3 spans 15 amino acids. CDR3 DNA: TGTGCCAGCAGCGTATTTGGGGACTACGGCACTGAAGCTTTCTTT. Its protein product is CASSVFGDYGTEAFF. Filled out from reference TRBV9 and TRBJ1-1, the complete variable domain reads DSGVTQTPKHLITATGQRVTLRCSPRSGDLSVYWYQQSLDQGLQFLIQYYNGEERAKGNILERFSAQQFPDLHSELNLSSLELGDSALYFCASSVFGDYGTEAFFGQGTRLTVV.

V and J are TRBV14 and TRBJ1-2, with D hard to call. CDR1 is SGHDN, CDR2 FVKESK, per germline. This CDR3 region has 14 residues. Between the trimmed V and J ends, which lost 3 bases and 2 bases, there was a span of 10 bases. The DNA of the CDR3 is TGTGCCAGCAGCCATGTTCGGGGAAACTATGGCTACACCTTC. It is translated as CASSHVRGNYGYTF.

The V call is TRBV9, the J call TRBJ2-3, with D maybe TRBD2 (5 bases). The CDR3 extends over 16 amino acids. The V gene's germline CDR1 is SGDLS and CDR2 YYNGEE. Trimming took off 0 bases at V and 5 bases at J, with 16 bases between the two ends. The CDR3 DNA follows: TGTGCCAGCAGCGTAGCTGGCTACCGGGGATTAGATACGCAGTATTTT. Amino acid sequence: CASSVAGYRGLDTQYF.

The chain recombines TRBV6-5 with TRBJ2-5; 9 bases align to TRBD2. The V and J ends lost 0 bases and 5 bases, in that order; junction bases with no gene match: 4. From germline, CDR1 is MNHEY and CDR2 SVGAGI. The CDR3 runs to 15 residues. The DNA of the CDR3 is TGTGCCAGCAGTTACTCGCTAGCGGGAATGGAGACCCAGTACTTC. Translating it yields CASSYSLAGMETQYF.

This chain joins TRBV15 and TRBJ2-1; D is perhaps TRBD1 or TRBD2 (6 bases each). This CDR3 comprises 15 residues. The V gene's germline CDR1 is LNHNV and CDR2 YYDKDF (reference sequence). The germline V and J ends were trimmed by 4 bases and 6 bases, with 16 bases remaining between them. The CDR3 here is CATSTAEGGPNEQFF. The CDR3 DNA reads TGTGCCACCAGCACAGCGGAGGGGGGCCCCAATGAGCAGTTCTTC. The entire variable domain, with the rest obtained from reference TRBV15 and TRBJ2-1, is as follows: DAMVIQNPRYQVTQFGKPVTLSCSQTLNHNVMYWYQQKSSQAPKLLFHYYDKDFNNEADTPDNFQSRRPNTSFCFLDIRSPGLGDTAMYLCATSTAEGGPNEQFFGPGTRLTVL.

V gene TRBV28 combines with J gene TRBJ2-3, with TRBD1 identical over 7 bases. V lost 4 bases and J lost 4; bases outside the gene matches: 17. The length of the CDR3 is 18 residues. From germline, CDR1 is MDHEN and CDR2 SYDVKM. CDR3 sequence reads: CASSSSPGQPRTADTQYF. CDR3 nucleotide sequence: TGTGCCAGCAGTTCTTCACCGGGACAGCCTAGGACCGCAGATACGCAGTATTTT. Looking up the rest from reference TRBV28 and TRBJ2-3 gives the full variable domain: DVKVTQSSRYLVKRTGEKVFLECVQDMDHENMFWYRQDPGLGLRLIYFSYDVKMKEKGDIPEGYSVSREKKERFSLILESASTNQTSMYLCASSSSPGQPRTADTQYFGPGTRLTVL.

J is TRBJ1-5 and V is TRBV9; no clear D. The CDR3 covers 16 residues. Trimming removed 0 bases at V and 5 bases at J, with 15 bases between. Per the germline V gene, CDR1 is SGDLS and CDR2 is YYNGEE. In DNA, the CDR3 is TGTGCCAGCAGCGTAGGGCTCCCACCGAGGGATCAGCCCCAGCATTTT. This gives the protein CASSVGLPPRDQPQHF.

This rearrangement joins TRBV11-2 to TRBJ2-7; a possible D gene is TRBD1 (6 bases). Germline V gene sequence: CDR1 SGHAT, CDR2 FQNNGV. The CDR3 is 14 residues long. Trimming cost V 1 base and J 4 bases, with 11 bases left between them. The CDR3 here is CASSLGGPEYEQYF. CDR3 DNA sequence: TGTGCCAGCAGCTTAGGGGGGCCTGAGTACGAGCAGTACTTC.

V usage is TRBV27 and J usage is TRBJ2-2; TRBD2 agrees at 10 bases. Per the germline V gene, CDR1 is MNHEY and CDR2 is SMNVEV (reference sequence). The CDR3 covers 16 residues. The ends lost 3 bases at V and 7 bases at J; junction bases unmatched: 8. As DNA, the CDR3 is TGTGCCAGCAGTTTTTTGAGCGGGAGGGCCTTCGGGGAGCTGTTTTTT. Amino acids: CASSFLSGRAFGELFF.

V and J are TRBV28 and TRBJ2-5; 9 bases agree with TRBD1. The CDR3 runs to 14 residues. Germline lookup yields CDR1 MDHEN and CDR2 SYDVKM. J was trimmed by 7 bases and V by 5 bases; bases with no gene match: 8. CDR3 in amino acids: CASSPGTGLWTQYF. CDR3 sequence (DNA): TGTGCCAGCAGTCCTGGGACAGGGTTGTGGACCCAGTACTTC.

V is TRBV27 and J is TRBJ1-1, with a tentative D call TRBD1 (6 bases). CDR1 and CDR2 from the germline V gene are MNHEY and SMNVEV (reference sequence). CDR3 size: 15 residues. V lost 8 bases to trimming and J lost 2 bases, with 18 bases between them. CDR3 sequence reads: CASYQGQSYNTEAFF. The CDR3 nucleotides read TGTGCCAGCTACCAAGGACAGTCTTACAACACTGAAGCTTTCTTT.

V and J are TRBV7-8 and TRBJ2-1; the match to TRBD2 covers 7 bases. Trimming cost V 1 base and J 4 bases; bases outside gene matches: 7. Germline CDR1 and CDR2: SGHVS and FQNEAQ. CDR3 size: 16 residues. This chain's CDR3 is CASSLVIRDYYNEQFF. CDR3 bases: TGTGCCAGCAGCTTAGTTATCCGGGACTATTACAATGAGCAGTTCTTC.

In nucleotides, the CDR3 is TGTGCCAGCAGTTTCTCACAGGGGGCCGGGGGGCCCCAGCATTTT. This encodes CASSFSQGAGGPQHF. The chain has TRBV27 and TRBJ1-5; the match to TRBD1 covers 9 bases. The CDR3 sequence is 15 residues long. Germline V gene data show CDR1 as MNHEY and CDR2 as SMNVEV (reference sequence). J gave up 9 bases and V 3 bases, and 9 bases lay outside the gene matches.

The chain couples TRBV2 to TRBJ1-2, with 8 bases fitting TRBD1. The CDR3 spans 13 residues. CDR1 is SNHLY, CDR2 FYNNEI, per germline. V lost 6 bases and J lost 6; bases outside the gene matches: 6. The CDR3 region is CASRYGQGDGYTF. The CDR3 DNA reads as TGTGCCAGCAGATACGGACAGGGCGATGGCTACACCTTC.

The genes are TRBV29-1 and TRBJ2-7, with a possible D match to TRBD1 (6 bases). This CDR3 is 17 amino acids long. Trimming shortened V by 7 bases and J by 3 bases, and 28 bases separated the two germline ends. Germline CDR1 and CDR2: SQVTM and ANQGSEA. CDR3 sequence: CSAVLTGLTSIFYEQYF. CDR3 coding DNA: TGCAGCGCTGTGTTGACAGGCCTAACTTCGATCTTCTACGAGCAGTACTTC.

The chain is built from TRBV10-3 and TRBJ2-7, with D possibly being TRBD1 (6 bases). The CDR3 spans 21 residues. Germline V gene lookup returns CDR1 ENHRY and CDR2 SYGVKD. The ends were cut back, 5 bases at V and 0 bases at J, with 32 bases in the middle. The chain's CDR3 is CAISILTSQVEGGLSSYEQYF. The CDR3, as DNA: TGTGCCATCAGTATTTTGACGTCTCAGGTGGAAGGGGGTCTCAGCTCCTACGAGCAGTACTTC.

This clone was recorded once. The chain combines TRBV19 with TRBJ2-7, with D hard to call. The germline V and J ends were trimmed by 4 bases and 2 bases, with 15 bases remaining between them. Germline V gene data show CDR1 as LNHDA and CDR2 as SQIVND (reference sequence). CDR3 length: 15 amino acids. CDR3 region: CASSNGRDITYEQYF. In DNA, the CDR3 is TGTGCCAGTAGTAACGGAAGAGATATTACCTACGAGCAGTACTTC.

The rearrangement uses TRBV7-8 and TRBJ2-7, with 9 bases aligning to TRBD1. Germline CDR1 SGHVS, CDR2 FQNEAQ. With 4 bases clipped from V and 6 bases from J, the junction kept 7 bases outside the gene matches. The CDR3 extends over 14 amino acids. DNA for the CDR3: TGTGCCAGCAGCTCGTACAGGGGGCGCGTCGAGCAGTACTTC. This translates into CASSSYRGRVEQYF.

The chain links TRBV4-2 to TRBJ2-7, with 8 bases lining up with TRBD2. This CDR3 has 16 residues. Per germline, CDR1 LGHNA and CDR2 YNFKEQ. With V trimmed by 1 base and J by 3 bases, 8 bases remained unmatched. The CDR3 region is CASSQVSAGDIYEQYF. The CDR3 DNA reads TGTGCCAGCAGCCAAGTTTCAGCGGGAGATATCTACGAGCAGTACTTC.

J is TRBJ1-2 and V is TRBV29-1, with D possibly being TRBD1 (6 bases). The germline CDR1 and CDR2 sequences are SQVTM and ANQGSEA. V was clipped by 6 bases and J by 6 bases, with 8 bases between them. The CDR3 totals 10 residues. The CDR3, as DNA: TGCAGCGTGCCAGGGGATGGCTACACCTTC. Translation: CSVPGDGYTF. Filled out from reference TRBV29-1 and TRBJ1-2, the complete variable domain reads SAVISQKPSRDICQRGTSLTIQCQVDSQVTMMFWYRQQPGQSLTLIATANQGSEATYESGFVIDKFPISRPNLTFSTLTVSNMSPEDSSIYLCSVPGDGYTFGSGTRLTVV.

The V call is TRBV6-5, the J call TRBJ2-5, with 9 bases matching TRBD1. The ends lost 1 base at V and 4 bases at J; junction bases unmatched: 4. This CDR3 spans 15 amino acids. CDR1 is MNHEY, CDR2 SVGAGI, per germline. In nucleotides, the CDR3 is TGTGCCAGCAGTTACTGGGACAGGGCTGGAGAGACCCAGTACTTC. Protein product: CASSYWDRAGETQYF.

There are a few counts of this clone. The chain joins TRBV25-1 to TRBJ1-2; TRBD1 matches at 8 bases. Trimming removed 6 bases from V and 3 bases from J; junction bases left unmatched: 3. Germline CDR1 is MGHDK and CDR2 is SYGVNS. The CDR3 spans 13 residues. CDR3 in amino acids: CASRPTGDYGYTF. Written as DNA, the CDR3 is TGTGCCAGCAGACCGACAGGGGACTATGGCTACACCTTC.

The chain carries TRBV9 and TRBJ2-1, with D unresolved. Trimming removed 2 bases from V and 9 bases from J, with 9 bases in between. The CDR3 covers 12 residues. CDR1 is SGDLS and CDR2 is YYNGEE in the germline V gene. In nucleotides, the CDR3 is TGTGCCAGCAGCGTTTCTACGGGTGAGCAGTTCTTC. Translated, it gives CASSVSTGEQFF.

The J gene is TRBJ2-4, the V gene TRBV5-4; D uncertain. The CDR3 runs to 16 residues. Between the trimmed V and J ends, which lost 3 bases and 0 bases, there was a span of 13 bases. Germline CDR1 SGHNT, CDR2 YYREEE (reference sequence). CDR3 nucleotide sequence: TGTGCCAGCAGCTGGTCGGACGAGCTAGCCAAAAACATTCAGTACTTC. This encodes CASSWSDELAKNIQYF.

The rearrangement uses TRBV27 and TRBJ2-7, with D possibly TRBD2 on 5 matching bases. The CDR3 extends over 17 amino acids. V was clipped by 0 bases and J by 3 bases, with 18 bases between them. Germline V gene sequence: CDR1 MNHEY, CDR2 SMNVEV (reference sequence). The CDR3 DNA reads TGTGCCAGCAGTTTATCGGTCCCTAGCTCGATTTTCTACGAGCAGTACTTC. Translating gives CASSLSVPSSIFYEQYF.